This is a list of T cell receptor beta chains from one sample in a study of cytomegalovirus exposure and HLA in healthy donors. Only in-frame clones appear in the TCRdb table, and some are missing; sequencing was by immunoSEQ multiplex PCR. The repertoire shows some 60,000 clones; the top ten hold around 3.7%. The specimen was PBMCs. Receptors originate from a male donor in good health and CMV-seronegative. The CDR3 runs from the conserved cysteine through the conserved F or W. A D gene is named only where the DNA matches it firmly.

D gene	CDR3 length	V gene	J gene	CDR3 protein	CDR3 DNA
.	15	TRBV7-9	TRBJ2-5	CASSLADVVAENQYF	TGTGCCAGCAGCTTAGCGGATGTGGTAGCGGAGAACCAGTACTTC
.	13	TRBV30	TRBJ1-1	CASLRGANTEAFF	TGTGCCTCCCTCCGGGGGGCGAACACTGAAGCTTTCTTT
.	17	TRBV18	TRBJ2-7	CASSPIGPRSDAYEQYF	TGTGCCAGCTCACCAATCGGCCCGAGGTCCGACGCCTACGAGCAGTACTTC
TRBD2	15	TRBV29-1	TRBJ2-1	CSVEDTSGIDNEQFF	TGCAGCGTTGAAGATACTAGCGGGATCGACAATGAGCAGTTCTTC
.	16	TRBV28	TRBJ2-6	CASLGRIRTGANVLTF	TGTGCCAGCCTTGGGAGGATCCGGACTGGGGCCAACGTCCTGACTTTC
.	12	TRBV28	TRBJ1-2	CASSLGTHGYTF	TGTGCCAGCAGTTTAGGGACACATGGCTACACCTTC
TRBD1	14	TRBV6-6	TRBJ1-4	CASSYSTGGEKLFF	TGTGCCAGCAGTTACTCGACAGGGGGTGAAAAACTGTTTTTT
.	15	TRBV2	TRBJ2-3	CASSERHPETDTQYF	TGTGCCAGCAGTGAGAGACACCCAGAAACAGATACGCAGTATTTT
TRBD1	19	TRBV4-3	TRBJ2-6	CASSQDWAGGRSGANVLTF	TGCGCCAGCAGCCAAGATTGGGCAGGGGGCAGGTCTGGGGCCAACGTCCTGACTTTC
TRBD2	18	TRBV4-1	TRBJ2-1	CASSQDLSSGGTYNEQFF	TGCGCCAGCAGCCAAGATCTGAGTAGCGGGGGTACCTACAATGAGCAGTTCTTC
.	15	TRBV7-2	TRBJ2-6	CASSFTGTGANVLTF	TGTGCCAGCAGCTTTACAGGGACTGGGGCCAACGTCCTGACTTTC
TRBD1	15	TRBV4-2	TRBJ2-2	CASSPGTGNTGELFF	TGTGCCAGCAGTCCCGGGACAGGGAACACCGGGGAGCTGTTTTTT
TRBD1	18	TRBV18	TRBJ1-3	CASSPGVGTVNAGNTIYF	TGTGCCAGCTCACCTGGCGTAGGGACAGTAAACGCCGGAAACACCATATATTTT
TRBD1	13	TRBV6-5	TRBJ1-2	CATKGQGVYGYTF	TGTGCCACTAAGGGACAGGGTGTCTATGGCTACACCTTC
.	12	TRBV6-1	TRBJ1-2	CASSGPGPGETF	TGTGCCAGCAGTGGCCCAGGGCCGGGGGAAACCTTC
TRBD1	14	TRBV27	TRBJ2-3	CASSPGQGIDTQYF	TGTGCCAGCAGCCCGGGACAGGGGATTGATACGCAGTATTTT
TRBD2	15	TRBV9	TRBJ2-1	CASSVAGGSYNEQFF	TGTGCCAGCAGCGTAGCGGGGGGCTCCTACAATGAGCAGTTCTTC
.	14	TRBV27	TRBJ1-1	CASSPTTTGREAFF	TGTGCCAGCAGTCCCACAACGACAGGCCGTGAAGCTTTCTTT
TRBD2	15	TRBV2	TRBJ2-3	CASSLLAGATDTQYF	TGTGCCAGCAGTTTACTAGCGGGAGCCACAGATACGCAGTATTTT
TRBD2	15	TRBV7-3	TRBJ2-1	CASSLRLASDNEQFF	TGTGCCAGCAGCTTAAGACTAGCGTCCGACAATGAGCAGTTCTTC
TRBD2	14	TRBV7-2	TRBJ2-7	CASSLGRTSGSQYF	TGTGCCAGCAGCTTAGGTAGGACTAGCGGGAGTCAGTACTTC
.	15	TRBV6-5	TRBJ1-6	CASSYSKVRNSPLHF	TGTGCCAGCAGTTACTCAAAGGTGCGGAATTCACCCCTCCACTTT
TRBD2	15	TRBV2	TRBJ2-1	CASSESAGDYNEQFF	TGTGCCAGCAGCGAGTCAGCGGGGGACTACAATGAGCAGTTCTTC
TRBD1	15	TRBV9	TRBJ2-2	CASSAGQVNTGELFF	TGTGCCAGCAGCGCGGGACAGGTGAACACCGGGGAGCTGTTTTTT
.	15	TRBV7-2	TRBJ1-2	CASSLGRQTGRGYTF	TGTGCCAGCAGCTTGGGGCGACAAACAGGGCGAGGCTACACCTTC
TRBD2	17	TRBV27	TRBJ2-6	CASTTRGEGDGANVLTF	TGTGCCAGCACCACAAGAGGGGAGGGCGACGGGGCCAACGTCCTGACTTTC
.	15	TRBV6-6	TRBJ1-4	CASSFGGGEGEKLFF	TGTGCCAGCAGTTTCGGAGGGGGGGAGGGTGAAAAACTGTTTTTT
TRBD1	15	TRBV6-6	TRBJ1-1	CASSNRGRRATEAFF	TGTGCCAGCAGCAACAGGGGGCGACGCGCGACTGAAGCTTTCTTT
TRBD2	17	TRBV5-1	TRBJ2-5	CASSGVGSGRRGENQYF	TGCGCCAGCAGCGGGGTAGGTAGCGGGAGAAGAGGAGAGAACCAGTACTTC
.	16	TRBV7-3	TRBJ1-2	CASSPRAGGGSYGYTF	TGTGCCAGCAGCCCCCGGGCGGGGGGCGGTAGCTATGGCTACACCTTC
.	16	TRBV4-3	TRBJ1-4	CASSQGEDMGREKLFF	TGCGCCAGCAGCCAAGGGGAGGATATGGGCAGGGAAAAACTGTTTTTT
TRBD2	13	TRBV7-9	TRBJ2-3	CASLGGNSDTQYF	TGTGCCAGCCTGGGGGGGAACTCAGATACGCAGTATTTT
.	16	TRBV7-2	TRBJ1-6	CASSVNRPGNNSPLHF	TGTGCCAGCAGCGTAAACAGGCCAGGAAATAATTCACCCCTCCACTTT
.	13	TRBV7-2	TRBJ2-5	CASSFPGLETQYF	TGTGCCAGCAGCTTCCCGGGACTAGAGACCCAGTACTTC
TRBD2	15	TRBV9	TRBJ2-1	CASSVDGGIDNEQFF	TGTGCCAGCAGCGTAGACGGGGGGATCGACAATGAGCAGTTCTTC
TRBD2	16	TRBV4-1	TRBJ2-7	CASSQDNRGGTHEQYF	TGCGCCAGCAGCCAAGATAATAGGGGAGGGACCCACGAGCAGTACTTC
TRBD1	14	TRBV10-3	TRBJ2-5	CAIRQGEDGETQYF	TGTGCCATCAGACAGGGGGAGGATGGAGAGACCCAGTACTTC
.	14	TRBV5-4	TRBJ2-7	CASSLDRFTYEQYF	TGTGCCAGCAGCTTGGACAGATTTACCTACGAGCAGTACTTC
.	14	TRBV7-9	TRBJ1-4	CASSLESGNEKLFF	TGTGCCAGCAGCTTAGAAAGCGGTAATGAAAAACTGTTTTTT
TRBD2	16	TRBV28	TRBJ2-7	CASSFSASGSSYEQYF	TGTGCCAGCAGTTTTTCCGCTAGCGGGTCGTCCTACGAGCAGTACTTC
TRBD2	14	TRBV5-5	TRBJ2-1	CASSLGLGGNEQFF	TGTGCCAGCAGCTTGGGTCTGGGGGGGAATGAGCAGTTCTTC
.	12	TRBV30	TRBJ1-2	CAWSLTPGGYTF	TGTGCCTGGAGTTTAACCCCGGGGGGCTACACCTTC
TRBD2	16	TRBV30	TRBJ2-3	CAWSVGLAGYTDTQYF	TGTGCCTGGAGTGTAGGACTAGCGGGGTACACAGATACGCAGTATTTT